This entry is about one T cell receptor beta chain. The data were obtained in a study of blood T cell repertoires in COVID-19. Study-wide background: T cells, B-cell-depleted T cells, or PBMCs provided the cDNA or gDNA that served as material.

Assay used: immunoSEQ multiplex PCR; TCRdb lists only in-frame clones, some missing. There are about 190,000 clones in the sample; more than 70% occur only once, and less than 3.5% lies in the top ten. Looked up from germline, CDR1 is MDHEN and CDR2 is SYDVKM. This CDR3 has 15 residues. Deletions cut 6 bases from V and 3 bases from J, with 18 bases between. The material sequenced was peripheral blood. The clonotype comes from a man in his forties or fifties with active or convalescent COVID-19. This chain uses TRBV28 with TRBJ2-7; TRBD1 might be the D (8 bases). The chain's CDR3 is CASSTDRGGVYEQYF. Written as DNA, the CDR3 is TGTGCCAGCAGCACCGACAGGGGAGGGGTCTACGAGCAGTACTTC.